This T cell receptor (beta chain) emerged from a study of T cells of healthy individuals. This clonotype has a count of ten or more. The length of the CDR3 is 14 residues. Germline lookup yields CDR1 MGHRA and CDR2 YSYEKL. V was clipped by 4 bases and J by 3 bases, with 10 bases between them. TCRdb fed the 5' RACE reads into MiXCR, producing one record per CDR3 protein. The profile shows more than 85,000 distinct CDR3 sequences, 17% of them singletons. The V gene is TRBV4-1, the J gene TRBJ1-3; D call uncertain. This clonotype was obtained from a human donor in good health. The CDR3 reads CASSRETSGNTIYF. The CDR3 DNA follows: TGCGCCAGCAGCCGCGAGACGAGTGGAAACACCATATATTTT.